One and the same sample provided the 12 T cell receptor beta chains below, sequenced in a study of control samples from healthy donors and cancer patients. Clones were read by immunoSEQ multiplex PCR, and TCRdb kept only the in-frame ones, dropping some. Here the sample spans about 150,000 clones, 90% to 95% being singletons. Sequenced material: blood. The receptors come from a man between 40 and 49 years old in good health.

V and J are TRBV10-1 and TRBJ1-5; D unresolved. Germline lookup yields CDR1 WNHNN and CDR2 SYGVQD (reference sequence). V was pared by 9 bases and J by 9 bases, with 18 bases between. The CDR3 contains 13 residues. The CDR3 here is CARTPFPQGPQHF. The CDR3 coding sequence is TGCGCCAGGACCCCCTTCCCCCAAGGGCCCCAGCATTTT.

V and J are TRBV4-1 and TRBJ1-2, with 9 bases that match TRBD1. The CDR3 totals 14 residues. With 4 bases clipped from V and 6 bases from J, the junction kept 6 bases outside the gene matches. Per germline, CDR1 MGHRA and CDR2 YSYEKL. DNA of the CDR3: TGCGCCAGCAGCCCGGTCACAGGGGGCGATGGCTACACCTTC. Protein: CASSPVTGGDGYTF.

The chain employs TRBV29-1 and TRBJ1-1; D remains unclear. The germline V gene encodes CDR1 SQVTM and CDR2 ANQGSEA. The germline V and J ends were trimmed by 6 bases and 5 bases, with 13 bases remaining between them. This CDR3 spans 12 amino acids. CDR3 DNA sequence: TGCAGCGTAGCCAGTGGAGAGACTGAAGCTTTCTTT. It yields the protein CSVASGETEAFF. The full variable domain, in which reference TRBV29-1 and TRBJ1-1 provide the parts outside the CDR3, is SAVISQKPSRDICQRGTSLTIQCQVDSQVTMMFWYRQQPGQSLTLIATANQGSEATYESGFVIDKFPISRPNLTFSTLTVSNMSPEDSSIYLCSVASGETEAFFGQGTRLTVV.

The V gene is TRBV6-1, the J gene TRBJ1-2; unclear D gene. The V gene's germline CDR1 is MNHNS and CDR2 SASEGT. The V end was cut by 1 base, the J end by 2 bases, with 8 bases between. This CDR3 comprises 14 residues. CDR3 in amino acids: CASSEDRRNYGYTF. The DNA for the CDR3 is TGTGCCAGCAGTGAAGACCGACGGAACTATGGCTACACCTTC.

The CDR3 here is CASQRGAQPQHF. The CDR3 coding sequence is TGTGCCAGCCAACGAGGGGCTCAGCCCCAGCATTTT. The V and J genes are TRBV28 and TRBJ1-5, with D possibly being TRBD1 (5 bases). V lost 8 bases, J lost 6 bases, and 11 bases lay in between. The length of the CDR3 is 12 residues. Germline CDR1 MDHEN, CDR2 SYDVKM.

This chain links TRBV19 with TRBJ1-1, with D possibly matching TRBD1 (6 bases). CDR1 LNHDA and CDR2 SQIVND come from the germline V gene (reference sequence). The CDR3 contains 13 residues. Trimming took off 5 bases at V and 5 bases at J, with 12 bases between the two ends. CDR3 loop: CASSEQGWTEAFF. CDR3 nucleotide sequence: TGTGCCAGTAGTGAACAGGGTTGGACTGAAGCTTTCTTT. Together with reference TRBV19 and TRBJ1-1, the CDR3 gives the full variable domain: DGGITQSPKYLFRKEGQNVTLSCEQNLNHDAMYWYRQDPGQGLRLIYYSQIVNDFQKGDIAEGYSVSREKKESFPLTVTSAQKNPTAFYLCASSEQGWTEAFFGQGTRLTVV.

The rearrangement joins TRBV6-1 to TRBJ1-2; tentative D call: TRBD1 (5 bases). The CDR3 is 15 residues long. Trimming stripped 0 bases from V and 8 bases from J, with 16 bases between. Germline V lookup: CDR1 MNHNS, CDR2 SASEGT. CDR3 in DNA: TGTGCCAGCAGTGAAGCGTTAAGTCAGGGTTTGGGCTACACCTTC. It yields the protein CASSEALSQGLGYTF.

V gene TRBV4-2 combines with J gene TRBJ1-3, with D perhaps TRBD1 (5 bases). The CDR3 is 17 amino acids. V was clipped by 3 bases and J by 0 bases, with 15 bases between them. From germline, CDR1 is LGHNA and CDR2 YNFKEQ. The CDR3 reads CASSHPPAGSSGNTIYF. CDR3 nucleotide sequence: TGTGCCAGCAGCCACCCCCCGGCAGGGAGCTCTGGAAACACCATATATTTT.

The J gene is TRBJ2-7, the V gene TRBV15, with TRBD1 matching over 10 bases. V was pared by 5 bases and J by 1 base, with 5 bases of the junction left unmatched. The CDR3 consists of 15 residues. Germline CDR1 LNHNV, CDR2 YYDKDF (reference sequence). The CDR3 nucleotides are TGTGCCACCAGCTACGGACAGGGGGGTTCCTACGAGCAGTACTTC. Protein product: CATSYGQGGSYEQYF.

The chain has TRBV10-3 and TRBJ1-1; D unclear. The CDR3 extends over 12 amino acids. Between the trimmed V and J ends, which lost 4 bases and 5 bases, there was a span of 8 bases. Germline V gene data show CDR1 as ENHRY and CDR2 as SYGVKD. The chain's CDR3 is CAISGELTEAFF. CDR3 bases: TGTGCCATCAGTGGGGAGTTAACTGAAGCTTTCTTT.

The CDR3 sequence: CASSRVGSNQPQHF. The CDR3 bases are TGTGCCAGCAGCCGTGTGGGGAGCAATCAGCCCCAGCATTTT. The rearrangement uses TRBV6-6 and TRBJ1-5, with D uncertain. Germline values: CDR1 MNHNY, CDR2 SVGAGI (reference sequence). The CDR3 consists of 14 residues. The ends were cut back, 6 bases at V and 1 base at J, with 10 bases in the middle.

The chain uses TRBV18 and TRBJ2-2; possible D gene TRBD1, 6 bases. Trimming shortened V by 3 bases and J by 4 bases, and 12 bases separated the two germline ends. CDR1 is KGHSH, CDR2 LQKENI, per germline. The CDR3 runs to 15 residues. The CDR3 region is CASSPRDTSTGELFF. The CDR3, as DNA: TGTGCCAGCTCACCCCGGGACACGAGCACCGGGGAGCTGTTTTTT.